The 27 T cell receptor beta chains below all came from one sample that was sequenced in a study of cytomegalovirus exposure and HLA in healthy donors (dated 2017 in TCRdb). Libraries were prepared through the immunoSEQ multiplex PCR assay. Imported from immuneACCESS, the table was reduced by TCRdb to in-frame sequences with V and J called. These copies leave out some clones; in studies compared against another copy, an unresolved V gene accounts for under half, and the cause of the remainder is not known. The sample table lists approximately 160,000 clones, 80% to 85% of them with a count of one. The ten biggest clones cover approximately 10% of the sample. What was sequenced was PBMCs. The receptors were sampled from a man aged 30 to 45 in good health and CMV-seropositive.

The chain recombines TRBV5-1 with TRBJ2-3; 8 bases line up with TRBD1. V trimming: 0 bases; J trimming: 2 bases; junction bases outside the gene matches: 5. This CDR3 has 16 residues. Germline CDR1 SGHRS, CDR2 YFSETQ. The CDR3 spells CASSLDGQGHTDTQYF. The CDR3 nucleotides are TGCGCCAGCAGCTTGGATGGACAGGGACACACAGATACGCAGTATTTT. The variable domain in full, with the rest retrieved from reference TRBV5-1 and TRBJ2-3, is KAGVTQTPRYLIKTRGQQVTLSCSPISGHRSVSWYQQTPGQGLQFLFEYFSETQRNKGNFPGRFSGRQFSNSRSEMNVSTLELGDSALYLCASSLDGQGHTDTQYFGPGTRLTVL.

V is TRBV25-1 and J is TRBJ2-1; TRBD2 aligns across 14 bases. This CDR3 has 16 residues. The ends lost 5 bases at V and 10 bases at J; junction bases unmatched: 10. Germline V lookup: CDR1 MGHDK, CDR2 SYGVNS. This CDR3 is CASSPLGLAGGGEQFF. The CDR3 DNA reads TGTGCCAGCAGTCCCCTTGGACTAGCGGGAGGAGGGGAGCAGTTCTTC.

J is TRBJ1-4 and V is TRBV4-1; tentative D call: TRBD1 (6 bases). The CDR3 totals 15 residues. Trimming removed 0 bases at V and 6 bases at J, with 11 bases between. CDR1 and CDR2 (germline): MGHRA, YSYEKL. CDR3 sequence (DNA): TGCGCCAGCAGCCAAGATTGGGGGCGAGATGAAAAACTGTTTTTT. Translation: CASSQDWGRDEKLFF.

V gene TRBV21-1 combines with J gene TRBJ2-1; the DNA was not compared with TRBD2, the D call given in the table. TRBV21-1 is deemed a pseudogene. This CDR3 has 15 amino acids. The CDR3 DNA is TGTGCCTCAGGGGCTAGCGGGGGGCCGTGGAATGAGCAGTTCTTC. This gives the protein CASGASGGPWNEQFF.

The CDR3 nucleotides are TGTGCCAGCTCACCCGGACAGAACACTGAAGCTTTCTTT. It specifies CASSPGQNTEAFF. The chain joins TRBV18 to TRBJ1-1, with a weak D call TRBD1 (5 bases). The CDR3 extends over 13 amino acids. Germline CDR1 KGHSH, CDR2 LQKENI. Trimming took off 3 bases at V and 1 base at J, with 6 bases between the two ends.

The chain uses TRBV9 and TRBJ2-7; TRBD2 aligns across 14 bases. Germline-derived CDR1 and CDR2 are SGDLS and YYNGEE. Losses at the gene ends were 3 bases for V and 3 bases for J; bases not matched to a gene: 11. The CDR3 consists of 18 residues. CDR3 bases: TGTGCCAGCAGCGCAGCGTCAGGGACTAGCGGGAGTATCTACGAGCAGTACTTC. It codes for CASSAASGTSGSIYEQYF.

This clone has just a few counts. The gene calls are TRBV6-5 and TRBJ1-2; D remains unclear. CDR3 length: 13 residues. The germline V and J ends were trimmed by 4 bases and 4 bases, with 10 bases remaining between them. Per germline, CDR1 MNHEY and CDR2 SVGAGI. CDR3 sequence: CASSLRGSYGYTF. DNA for the CDR3: TGTGCCAGCAGTTTACGGGGATCCTATGGCTACACCTTC.

The rearrangement joins TRBV4-1 to TRBJ1-2; possible D gene TRBD1, 6 bases. Germline-derived CDR1 and CDR2 are MGHRA and YSYEKL. Trimming took off 0 bases at V and 8 bases at J, with 16 bases between the two ends. The CDR3 has 15 amino acids. The CDR3 protein is CASSQDGGVAGGYTF. CDR3 DNA sequence: TGCGCCAGCAGCCAAGATGGGGGCGTTGCGGGCGGCTACACCTTC.

This clone came up a few times. J is TRBJ1-1 and V is TRBV7-3; tentative D call: TRBD1 (5 bases). Trimming stripped 5 bases from V and 6 bases from J, with 13 bases between. Germline assignment: CDR1 SGHTA and CDR2 FQGTGA. There are 13 residues in the CDR3. CDR3 in DNA: TGTGCCAGCAGCCTAAGGGAGGGGCCTGAAGCTTTCTTT. Amino acid sequence: CASSLREGPEAFF.

This chain connects TRBV15 to TRBJ2-5, with D tentatively TRBD1 (6 bases). This CDR3 has 11 amino acids. CDR1 is LNHNV and CDR2 is YYDKDF in the germline V gene (reference sequence). V was pared by 11 bases and J by 1 base, with 8 bases between. This CDR3 reads CASQGQETQYF. For the CDR3, the DNA is TGTGCCTCACAGGGCCAAGAGACCCAGTACTTC.

CDR3 nucleotides: TGTGCCAGCAGCTTGGCCGGGAGGCCGTGGTACTTC. Its translation is CASSLAGRPWYF. This chain connects TRBV5-6 to TRBJ2-7; 7 nucleotides agree with TRBD2. This CDR3 spans 12 amino acids. The V and J ends lost 0 bases and 12 bases, in that order; junction bases with no gene match: 6. From germline, CDR1 is SGHDT and CDR2 YYEEEE.

The chain has TRBV28 and TRBJ1-2; no definite D call. Trimming pared 3 bases from V and 0 bases from J, leaving 11 bases between. The V gene's germline CDR1 is MDHEN and CDR2 SYDVKM. The CDR3 is made up of 15 amino acids. The CDR3 loop is CASSFMTGANYGYTF. CDR3 bases: TGTGCCAGCAGTTTTATGACCGGAGCTAACTATGGCTACACCTTC.

V is TRBV6-5 and J is TRBJ2-2, with 12 bases that match TRBD2. The CDR3 covers 15 residues. Germline lookup yields CDR1 MNHEY and CDR2 SVGAGI. Trimming at V came to 7 bases and at J to 6 bases, leaving 6 bases not matched to a gene. CDR3 loop: CASTRWTSGAGELFF. The CDR3 nucleotides are TGTGCCAGCACCCGATGGACTAGCGGGGCCGGGGAGCTGTTTTTT.

This clone was counted once. V usage is TRBV7-8 and J usage is TRBJ2-7; no reliable D call. Germline values: CDR1 SGHVS, CDR2 FQNEAQ. CDR3 length: 14 amino acids. The ends were cut back, 1 base at V and 2 bases at J, with 9 bases in the middle. The CDR3 DNA reads as TGTGCCAGCAGCTTAGGCCTGGGCACCTACGAGCAGTACTTC. This encodes CASSLGLGTYEQYF.

The J gene is TRBJ2-7, the V gene TRBV15; no firm D call. The CDR3 totals 14 residues. The V end lost 0 bases, the J end lost 2 bases, and 8 bases lay between the germline ends. From germline, CDR1 is LNHNV and CDR2 YYDKDF (reference sequence). CDR3 sequence reads: CATSRESGTYEQYF. The CDR3 bases are TGTGCCACCAGCAGAGAGTCAGGAACCTACGAGCAGTACTTC.

This rearrangement joins TRBV4-3 to TRBJ2-5, with 11 positions matching TRBD1. Germline CDR1 LGHNA, CDR2 YSLEER. The length of the CDR3 is 15 residues. Unmatched junction bases numbered 2, after V lost 1 base and J lost 4 bases. This CDR3 reads CASSQGTGGTETQYF. The CDR3 coding sequence is TGCGCCAGCAGCCAAGGGACAGGGGGCACAGAGACCCAGTACTTC.

The V gene is TRBV2, the J gene TRBJ2-5; TRBD1 matches 8 bases. The CDR3 runs 13 residues. The trim removed 7 bases at V and 3 bases at J, leaving 4 bases unmatched. CDR1 is SNHLY, CDR2 FYNNEI, per germline. CDR3 residues: CASNPQGEETQYF. The CDR3 DNA is TGTGCCAGCAACCCACAGGGGGAAGAGACCCAGTACTTC.

This sequence joins TRBV10-3 and TRBJ2-2; tentatively, D is TRBD1 (6 bases). The CDR3 is 16 amino acids. Germline CDR1 ENHRY, CDR2 SYGVKD. The germline V and J ends were trimmed by 2 bases and 6 bases, with 16 bases remaining between them. The CDR3 reads CAISEAPGQEAGELFF. The CDR3 nucleotides are TGTGCCATCAGTGAGGCACCGGGACAAGAGGCCGGGGAGCTGTTTTTT.

V usage is TRBV5-1 and J usage is TRBJ1-5, with a tentative D call TRBD1 (5 bases). Between the trimmed V and J ends, which lost 1 base and 7 bases, there was a span of 12 bases. The germline CDR1 and CDR2 sequences are SGHRS and YFSETQ. The CDR3 spans 14 residues. CDR3 sequence reads: CASSLYGGGQPQHF. The CDR3 coding sequence is TGCGCCAGCAGCTTGTATGGGGGGGGACAGCCCCAGCATTTT.

This clone was detected a few times. V gene TRBV28 combines with J gene TRBJ2-7; 7 positions agree with TRBD1. V was clipped by 7 bases and J by 5 bases; unmatched bases: 11. CDR3 length: 14 residues. The germline V gene has CDR1 MDHEN and CDR2 SYDVKM. The CDR3 loop is CASNPQGTLNEQYF. CDR3 in DNA: TGTGCCAGCAATCCACAGGGGACCCTAAACGAGCAGTACTTC.

The chain employs TRBV6-5 and TRBJ2-2; tentatively, D is TRBD2 (6 bases). Deletions cut 1 base from V and 1 base from J, with 10 bases between. The CDR3 loop spans 16 amino acids. Germline-derived CDR1 and CDR2 are MNHEY and SVGAGI. The CDR3 region has the DNA TGTGCCAGCAGTTACTACGGGAGAGAGAACACCGGGGAGCTGTTTTTT. Translating it yields CASSYYGRENTGELFF.

The J gene is TRBJ2-7, the V gene TRBV28, with 11 nucleotides matching TRBD2. CDR1 MDHEN and CDR2 SYDVKM come from the germline V gene. This CDR3 contains 14 residues. V gave up 6 bases and J gave up 1 base; unmatched junction bases: 2. CDR3 residues: CASRVAGGSYEQYF. CDR3 in DNA: TGTGCCAGCAGGGTAGCGGGAGGGTCCTACGAGCAGTACTTC.

The chain is built from TRBV27 and TRBJ1-5; 8 positions agree with TRBD1. Germline V gene lookup returns CDR1 MNHEY and CDR2 SMNVEV (reference sequence). After removal of 7 bases from V and 1 base from J, the junction contained 15 bases not matched to a gene. CDR3 length: 18 amino acids. This chain's CDR3 is CASTPGSRGLGSNQPQHF. In DNA, the CDR3 is TGTGCCAGCACCCCAGGGAGCAGGGGGCTAGGCAGCAATCAGCCCCAGCATTTT.

This clone was seen a single time. The CDR3 region is CASSLVIVGHATNEKLFF. CDR3 nucleotide sequence: TGTGCCAGCAGCTTAGTAATAGTGGGACATGCAACTAATGAAAAACTGTTTTTT. The rearrangement links TRBV11-2 to TRBJ1-4, with a possible D match to TRBD1 (6 bases). V lost 1 base, J lost 0 bases, and 15 bases lay in between. The CDR3 sequence is 18 residues long. Germline loops: CDR1 SGHAT, CDR2 FQNNGV.

The chain links TRBV5-5 to TRBJ2-7; 9 positions match TRBD1. The CDR3 consists of 14 residues. With V trimmed by 3 bases and J by 2 bases, 3 bases remained unmatched. Germline CDR1 reads SGHKS; CDR2 reads YYEKEE (reference sequence). The CDR3 nucleotides are TGTGCCAGCAGCTGGGGGGACAGGGCCTACGAGCAGTACTTC. Translating it yields CASSWGDRAYEQYF. Full variable domain (outside the CDR3, taken from reference TRBV5-5 and TRBJ2-7): DAGVTQSPTHLIKTRGQQVTLRCSPISGHKSVSWYQQVLGQGPQFIFQYYEKEERGRGNFPDRFSARQFPNYSSELNVNALLLGDSALYLCASSWGDRAYEQYFGPGTRLTVT.

The chain couples TRBV5-5 to TRBJ1-5; no clear D. With 2 bases removed from V and 5 bases from J, the gap between germline ends came to 8 bases. Germline V gene data show CDR1 as SGHKS and CDR2 as YYEKEE (reference sequence). The CDR3 covers 13 residues. CDR3 sequence reads: CASSLRRDQPQHF. CDR3 nucleotide sequence: TGTGCCAGCAGCTTAAGGAGGGATCAGCCCCAGCATTTT.

The chain carries TRBV5-1 and TRBJ1-2; 10 bases fit TRBD1. There are 14 residues in the CDR3. V gave up 4 bases and J gave up 8 bases; unmatched junction bases: 8. CDR1 is SGHRS and CDR2 is YFSETQ in the germline V gene. CDR3 region: CASSTAGTGEGYTF. As DNA, the CDR3 is TGCGCCAGCAGCACAGCCGGGACAGGGGAAGGCTACACCTTC.